This entry lists 2 T cell receptor beta chains sequenced from one sample in a study of blood T cell repertoires in COVID-19. The method was immunoSEQ multiplex PCR; TCRdb's version includes in-frame clones alone and lacks a portion of them. Here the sample spans a few hundred thousand clones, 90% being singletons. The sequenced sample was PBMCs or T cells enriched from blood (not recorded which). The receptors were sampled from a man younger than 40 who had been exposed to COVID-19.

The chain is built from TRBV5-1 and TRBJ2-7; 11 bases align to TRBD2. The length of the CDR3 is 13 residues. The germline CDR1 and CDR2 sequences are SGHRS and YFSETQ. Trimming at V came to 8 bases and at J to 2 bases, leaving 3 bases not matched to a gene. The CDR3 reads CASASGGTYEQYF. Here the CDR3 DNA reads TGCGCCAGTGCTAGCGGGGGGACCTACGAGCAGTACTTC.

The gene calls are TRBV2 and TRBJ1-5, with D possibly TRBD1 on 6 matching bases. This CDR3 is 18 amino acids long. Germline assignment: CDR1 SNHLY and CDR2 FYNNEI. V was cut by 3 bases and J by 0 bases, with 18 bases left in between. The CDR3: CASSEGRGLGYSNQPQHF. As DNA, the CDR3 is TGTGCCAGCAGTGAGGGCAGGGGCCTCGGGTATAGCAATCAGCCCCAGCATTTT.